Sequencing of this T cell receptor (beta chain) was carried out in a study of cytomegalovirus exposure and HLA in healthy donors (dated by TCRdb to 2016 to 2017). With respect to the entire study: An earlier analysis of several hundred of the donors reported 250 to 300 Gb of sequence data and 117 million unique TCR beta sequences obtained from roughly 180 million T cells. An early release that covered approximately 600 HLA-typed donors contained approximately 300 gigabases of sequencing data and 75 million to 100 million unique TCR sequences. Among the roughly 390 genotyped donors, approximately 77% belonged to the genetic ancestry cluster associated with self-reported Caucasian donors. The study was designed to test whether signatures of past pathogen exposure could be identified by cataloging public T cell receptors. The study profiled the T cell repertoires of hundreds of subjects by immunosequencing and related them to cytomegalovirus serostatus. In addition to the first cohort of 666 subjects, a separate validation cohort of 120 different subjects was used. To predict cytomegalovirus infection status, the study brought together high-throughput TCR immunosequencing, statistical association of individual TCRs with disease status, and machine learning. A later analysis re-examined previously published TCR beta repertoires from about 670 donors and added high-resolution HLA genotyping to investigate patterns of TCR occurrence. Rather than drawing on any new phenotypic data, the later analysis identified candidate immune exposures from TCR beta sequences and the way those sequences occurred across donors. An earlier analysis of around 540 of the donors applied high-throughput TCR beta sequencing to assess whether each TCR beta V gene segment acted as functional or pseudogenic. Alongside the repertoire data, information on donor age, sex, ethnicity and CMV serostatus was compiled. In a later genetic analysis, genome-wide SNP genotypes for about 55% of the roughly 700 donors were used, and that subset was treated as a discovery cohort. All discovery cohort repertoires had been generated on a single sequencing platform. HLA typing covered class I and class II loci at four-digit resolution. The number of donors typed differed by locus, with 629-630 for A, B, C, DRB1 and DQB1, roughly 520 for DQA1, 606 for DPA1, and some 470 for DPB1. Five DR-DQ haplotypes were treated as single units for association and clustering because of strong linkage in the cohort. On average, approximately 250,000 unique TCR beta nucleotide sequences were sequenced per donor among about 400 genotyped donors of the cohort, with 15% to 20% of those sequences being non-productive.

Library generation was performed with the immunoSEQ multiplex PCR assay. A mixture of 60 forward primers for TCR Vbeta segments and 13 reverse primers for TCR Jbeta segments was used in the multiplex PCR. The CDR3 region of rearranged TCR beta genes was amplified from genomic DNA by a multiplex PCR assay. The Illumina HiSeq System was used to sequence the amplified TCR beta libraries as 87-base-pair reads. The original pipeline was this. Across the 500 to 850 repertoires, a later analysis counted tens of millions of unique TCR beta chains, approximately 10 million of which were shared by at least two donors. To remove PCR and sequencing errors, raw reads were error-corrected and collapsed into unique sequences using a nearest-neighbor algorithm that merged closely related sequences. V, D and J gene segments were assigned by aligning CDR3 sequences to IMGT reference sequences. For a sequence to be retained, at least a six-nucleotide match to both a V gene segment and a J gene segment was required. Rearrangements were classified as productive when the CDR3 lacked stop codons and remained in frame with V and J, and all other rearrangements were classified as non-productive. CDR3 was defined according to IMGT convention as the region running from the second conserved V-encoded cysteine to the conserved J-encoded phenylalanine. In an earlier analysis of 587 of the donors, sequences lacking an unambiguous match to a single V gene segment were excluded. In an earlier analysis of 587 of the donors, V segments were called functional above 56.7% productive rearrangements and were called segregating when the between-donor standard deviation exceeded 5%. A statistical classification framework was built for diagnosing cytomegalovirus status from the catalog of TCR beta chain sequences. A later analysis assigned V and J genes by comparing TCR nucleotide sequences with IMGT/GENE-DB human TR gene sequences. Using the TCRdist pipeline, a later analysis assigned CDR3 sequences along with most-parsimonious VDJ recombination scenarios. In a later analysis, every TCR beta chain was defined by the combination of its CDR3 amino acid sequence and its V-gene family, and reads without a unique V-gene family were dropped. In a later analysis, around 600 highly shared, low-generation-probability nucleotide sequences were removed to address suspected cross-contamination and a sequencing artifact. A later analysis calculated a clonal expansion index for each public chain from normalized within-repertoire ranks of inferred template counts. In a later analysis, generation probabilities were computed using a VDJ recombination model fitted to out-of-frame rearrangements, and the results were checked against IGoR. Hypergeometric tests were used in a later analysis to score TCR-TCR, TCR-HLA and TCR-CMV co-occurrence, with a repertoire-size bias correction applied to the TCR pairs. To estimate false discovery rates, a later analysis permuted the HLA or CMV assignments 20 times. In a later analysis, co-occurring TCRs were grouped using DBSCAN, and TCRdist sequence similarity was added for clustering within HLA-allele-positive subsets. For co-occurrence clustering, repertoires with fewer than 30,000 or more than 120,000 public chains were excluded, along with four or five repertoires with anomalous nucleotide sharing. Not all clones reach the TCRdb copy of this immuneACCESS table, which keeps in-frame sequences only. Checked studies attribute under half of the gap to unresolved V genes and leave the rest unexplained. From that table come the V and J calls and clone size; the DNA was used to work out D and trimming. This sample is represented by roughly 69,000 clones; approximately 70% of them were singletons. Less than 15% of the sample lies in the top ten.

The cohort comprised around 700 healthy bone marrow donors. At the time of sampling, all cohort members were nominally healthy, though unrecorded immune exposures were likely present. The donor was CMV seropositive and belonged to the group of more than 250 seropositive cohort members. Every donor gave a peripheral blood sample, and the peripheral blood mononuclear cells from that sample were used for TCR beta sequencing. Genomic DNA was extracted from the blood cell samples with the Qiagen DNeasy Blood Extraction Kit. The V end gives up 1 base and the J end 6 bases, leaving 4 bases in the junction not matched to a gene. The CDR3 numbers 14 residues from cysteine through phenylalanine. Here the CDR3 DNA is all that survives: 42 bases in frame from base 1. From the germline V gene (reference sequence), CDR1 is LNHDA and CDR2 is SQIVND. As regards this clone: The clone's antigen remains unknown. Base qualities are not provided; no much larger clone lies one nucleotide away.

Study-wide conclusions, independent of this receptor: When HLA alleles, especially DR and DQ, strongly co-occurred, TCR associations were difficult to assign to individual alleles. In vitro tests confirmed that a few of the cytomegalovirus-associated TCR beta chains recognize cytomegalovirus antigens. Because some donors lacked HLA typing at each locus, the association tests relied only on the typed subset. According to a later genetic analysis, donors in an Asian-associated ancestry cluster had fewer N-insertions in productive TCRs than the roughly 700-donor mean. In this cohort, only TCR beta chains were sequenced, and detectable features were limited by the absence of alpha or paired-chain data. The sequencing pipeline was judged likely to have produced a cluster of highly shared sequence variants as a technical artifact. In a later analysis, the rate of TCR association differed among HLA loci, with DRB1 alleles having the most associated TCRs and HLA-C alleles having the fewest. Compared with equally common non-associated chains, HLA-associated TCR beta chains in a later analysis were more clonally expanded and had lower generation probabilities. Correlated functional status among segregating V segments might reflect linkage disequilibrium, but an unknown experimental factor could not be ruled out. The authors suggested that the approach could potentially be generalized to other disease states and immunological phenotypes. Because counts were too low, some 17 rarely observed V segments, including chromosome 9 orphons, were excluded from the earlier analysis of several hundred of the donors. V-gene and J-gene trimming of TCR beta chains was associated with a missense DCLRE1C variant in a later genetic analysis, and the association was replicated in an independent cohort. At a false discovery rate of 0.05, a later analysis linked under 20,000 TCR beta sequences to specific HLA alleles. In a later analysis, several top co-occurrence clusters were reported to appear linked to parvovirus B19, influenza, CMV and Epstein-Barr virus. Immune exposure information for the cohort was limited to CMV serostatus. The 87-base-pair reads could not distinguish some IMGT-functional V segments, including TRBV6-2 and TRBV6-3, so those segments were excluded. In an earlier analysis of some 500 of the donors, most TCR beta V segments appeared in productive rearrangements about 87% or about 30% of the time, broadly matching IMGT annotations. The study listed over 150 TCR beta chains as associated with cytomegalovirus. Most TCR sequences were seen in very few donors, while some public TCRs were found in many individuals. According to a later analysis, most CMV-associated TCR beta chains appeared to be HLA-restricted, and the HLA associations seemed to be driven largely by CMV exposure. A further reported finding was that TCR beta sequences accurately predicted the HLA-A and HLA-B alleles for most subjects in the first cohort. Cytomegalovirus status was reported to be diagnosed by the classifier with high specificity and sensitivity in both the original and validation cohorts. Presence/absence analyses assumed roughly uniform sequencing depth across donors, an assumption that may not hold.

The sequence was obtained from a male donor in good health and CMV-seropositive. Sequencing used PBMCs. The chain uses TRBV19 and TRBJ2-7, with 9 bases aligning to TRBD1. The CDR3 loop reads CASSIGGTGIEQYF. Here is the DNA: TGTGCCAGTAGTATAGGTGGGACAGGGATCGAGCAGTACTTC.